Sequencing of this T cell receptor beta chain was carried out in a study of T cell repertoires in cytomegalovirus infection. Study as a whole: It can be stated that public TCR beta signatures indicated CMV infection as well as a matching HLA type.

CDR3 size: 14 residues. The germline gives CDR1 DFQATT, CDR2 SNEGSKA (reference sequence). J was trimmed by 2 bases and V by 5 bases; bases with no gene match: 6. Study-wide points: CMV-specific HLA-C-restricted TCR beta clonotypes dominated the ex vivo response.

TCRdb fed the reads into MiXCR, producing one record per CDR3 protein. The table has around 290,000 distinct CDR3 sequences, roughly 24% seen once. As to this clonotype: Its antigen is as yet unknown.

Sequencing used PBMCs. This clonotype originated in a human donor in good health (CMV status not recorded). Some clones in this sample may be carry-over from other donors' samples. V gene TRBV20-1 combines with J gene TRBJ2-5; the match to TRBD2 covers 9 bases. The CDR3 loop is CSAVAGEGQETQYF. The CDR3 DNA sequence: TGCAGTGCTGTAGCGGGAGAGGGGCAAGAGACCCAGTACTTC.